This passage covers 11 T cell receptor beta chains from one sample sequenced in a study of radiotherapy plus CTLA-4 blockade in lung cancer (dated by TCRdb to 2016 to 2019). Library generation was performed with the immunoSEQ multiplex PCR assay. TCRdb stores this immuneACCESS table with in-frame sequences only. Part of the clones is absent; in the studies checked, under half of the shortfall reflects unresolved V genes, and no reason is known for the rest. The sample has 25,000 to 35,000 clones on record, about 81% of them singletons. Around 23% of the sample is in the top ten clones. This specimen consisted of peripheral blood, obtained from a patient treated with radiotherapy plus ipilimumab. The receptors were sampled from a human donor with non-small cell lung cancer that progressed on radiotherapy plus ipilimumab.

The CDR3: CASSVGGDNSPLHF. The CDR3 region has the DNA TGTGCCAGCAGCGTAGGCGGCGATAATTCACCCCTCCACTTT. The chain links TRBV9 to TRBJ1-6; D not certain. The V and J ends lost 0 bases and 5 bases respectively, with 6 bases between them. The length of the CDR3 is 14 residues. The germline CDR1 and CDR2 sequences are SGDLS and YYNGEE.

The chain employs TRBV7-9 and TRBJ2-7, with a weak D call TRBD2 (6 bases). The V end lost 8 bases, the J end lost 0 bases, and 11 bases lay between the germline ends. Per the germline V gene, CDR1 is SEHNR and CDR2 is FQNEAQ (reference sequence). The CDR3 consists of 13 residues. The CDR3 DNA sequence: TGTGCCAGCGGGAGGACGGACTCCTACGAGCAGTACTTC. Translating it yields CASGRTDSYEQYF.

The V and J genes are TRBV5-1 and TRBJ2-3; TRBD1 matches 11 bases. The CDR3 covers 17 residues. The germline CDR1 and CDR2 sequences are SGHRS and YFSETQ. The V and J ends lost 4 bases and 3 bases, in that order; junction bases with no gene match: 10. CDR3 DNA sequence: TGCGCCAGCAGCCCGCCCACCGGGACAGGGGGTACAGATACGCAGTATTTT. It codes for CASSPPTGTGGTDTQYF.

The chain couples TRBV4-3 to TRBJ2-7; the match to TRBD1 covers 10 bases. This CDR3 spans 15 amino acids. Germline V CDR1 and CDR2: LGHNA, YSLEER. V was pared by 4 bases and J by 4 bases, with 7 bases of the junction left unmatched. The CDR3 region has the DNA TGCGCCAGCAGCCCCTCCAGGACAGGGGGGTACGAGCAGTACTTC. Its translation is CASSPSRTGGYEQYF.

This sequence joins TRBV19 and TRBJ1-5; 8 nucleotides align to TRBD1. The CDR3 consists of 17 residues. Trimming at V came to 2 bases and at J to 6 bases, leaving 12 bases not matched to a gene. Germline V lookup: CDR1 LNHDA, CDR2 SQIVND (reference sequence). The CDR3 DNA reads as TGTGCCAGTAGTATACGTCAGACAGGGGTAATCGGTCAGCCCCAGCATTTT. Protein product: CASSIRQTGVIGQPQHF.

This clone was seen only once. This rearrangement joins TRBV9 to TRBJ1-1; 12 nucleotides align to TRBD1. Germline-derived CDR1 and CDR2 are SGDLS and YYNGEE. V was pared by 5 bases and J by 7 bases, with 6 bases of the junction left unmatched. The CDR3 extends over 14 amino acids. In nucleotides, the CDR3 is TGTGCCAGCAGTCCGGGGACAGGGGGCGGTGAAGCTTTCTTT. Its translation: CASSPGTGGGEAFF.

The chain combines TRBV11-2 with TRBJ2-5; D call uncertain. V gave up 5 bases and J gave up 6 bases, with 10 bases separating them. CDR1 and CDR2 from the germline V gene are SGHAT and FQNNGV. This CDR3 spans 12 amino acids. The CDR3 nucleotides read TGTGCCAGCAGCCAGGTCCCAAAGACCCAGTACTTC. The encoded protein is CASSQVPKTQYF.

The rearrangement joins TRBV5-1 to TRBJ2-5; 8 nucleotides agree with TRBD1. The CDR3 runs to 15 residues. Germline CDR1 and CDR2: SGHRS and YFSETQ. V was pared by 0 bases and J by 1 base, with 2 bases of the junction left unmatched. CDR3 sequence: CASSLGTGTQETQYF. CDR3 DNA: TGCGCCAGCAGCTTGGGGACAGGGACCCAAGAGACCCAGTACTTC.

This sequence joins TRBV15 and TRBJ2-1; tentative D call: TRBD2 (5 bases). The CDR3 totals 15 residues. V was pared by 4 bases and J by 3 bases, with 13 bases between. CDR1 and CDR2 (germline): LNHNV, YYDKDF (reference sequence). CDR3: CATSIISRGYNEQFF. CDR3 DNA sequence: TGTGCCACCAGCATTATTAGCCGGGGCTACAATGAGCAGTTCTTC.

The chain joins TRBV7-8 to TRBJ1-3; TRBD1 matches 7 bases. The CDR3 contains 18 residues. J lost 0 bases, V lost 0 bases, and 8 bases had no gene match. The V gene's germline CDR1 is SGHVS and CDR2 FQNEAQ. The chain's CDR3 is CASSLAPAQGVSGNTIYF. The CDR3 DNA reads TGTGCCAGCAGCTTAGCGCCGGCGCAGGGGGTCTCTGGAAACACCATATATTTT.

V is TRBV4-1 and J is TRBJ2-1, with D uncertain. This CDR3 comprises 17 residues. Per the germline V gene, CDR1 is MGHRA and CDR2 is YSYEKL. V lost 0 bases and J lost 3, with 15 bases in between. The CDR3 here is CASSQDASSRGYNEQFF. In DNA form, the CDR3 reads TGCGCCAGCAGCCAAGATGCGTCCAGCCGCGGCTACAATGAGCAGTTCTTC.